This TCR beta chain came from a study of blood T cell repertoires in COVID-19. Study-level information: Nucleic acid was either cDNA or gDNA, and it came from T cells, B-cell-depleted T cells, or PBMCs.

Source study methods: Estimated nucleated cell counts came from reference gene primer amplification. Data came from immunoSEQ multiplex PCR; TCRdb stores just in-frame clones and leaves some out. V and J calls and clone size come straight from that table; D and trimming were deduced from the DNA. This table holds about 200,000 clones, approximately 82% found once. Germline V gene lookup returns CDR1 SGHRS and CDR2 YFSETQ. The CDR3 extends over 14 amino acids. V gave up 2 bases and J gave up 7 bases, with 12 bases separating them. The source material was peripheral blood. The genes are TRBV5-1 and TRBJ1-4, with a tentative D call TRBD1 (6 bases). The receptor was isolated from a human donor in a cohort sampled during active COVID-19. The CDR3: CASSFQGGGEKLFF. The CDR3 nucleotides read TGCGCCAGCAGCTTCCAGGGAGGGGGTGAAAAACTGTTTTTT.